This passage covers 20 T cell receptor beta chains from one sample sequenced in a study of vaccination effects on CD4 cells after COVID-19. No antigens are known for them. Only in-frame clones appear in the TCRdb table, and some are missing; sequencing was by immunoSEQ multiplex PCR. Of about 24,000 clones in the sample, 65% to 85% are singletons; the top ten hold roughly 15%. Sequencing in the ViraFEST assay came after antigen-specific CD4+ T cells had been expanded with viral peptide pools, which were used to stimulate PBMC. Culture lasted 10 days before CD4+ T cell isolation. PCR showed that the person got SARS-CoV-2 infection at some point between March and December 2020. Source: CD4+ T cells from PBMCs cultured with SARS-CoV-2 spike peptides, taken before COVID-19 vaccination. These receptors were collected from a human donor who had a prior SARS-CoV-2 infection.

This clone appeared a few times. This sequence joins TRBV7-9 and TRBJ2-3; perhaps TRBD2 as D (6 bases). The CDR3 extends over 13 amino acids. CDR1 and CDR2 from the germline V gene are SEHNR and FQNEAQ (reference sequence). With 11 bases removed from V and 5 bases from J, the gap between germline ends came to 17 bases. CDR3 DNA sequence: TGTGCCTGTGCATGGGTGGGGGGAGATACGCAGTATTTT. It is translated as CACAWVGGDTQYF. The whole variable domain, remainder taken from reference TRBV7-9 and TRBJ2-3, is DTGVSQNPRHKITKRGQNVTFRCDPISEHNRLYWYRQTLGQGPEFLTYFQNEAQLEKSRLLSDRFSAERPKGSFSTLEIQRTEQGDSAMYLCACAWVGGDTQYFGPGTRLTVL.

This chain connects TRBV7-9 to TRBJ2-7; D gene unclear. This CDR3 region has 13 residues. Germline loops: CDR1 SEHNR, CDR2 FQNEAQ (reference sequence). The V gene lost 1 base and the J gene lost 3 bases, with 7 bases spanning the gap. The CDR3 DNA reads as TGTGCCAGCAGCTTAGTGTCCGGCTACGAGCAGTACTTC. Its protein product is CASSLVSGYEQYF.

The chain joins TRBV6-5 to TRBJ2-7; maybe TRBD1 (6 bases). Looked up from germline, CDR1 is MNHEY and CDR2 is SVGAGI. CDR3 size: 13 residues. Trimming cost V 6 bases and J 9 bases, with 18 bases left between them. This chain's CDR3 is CASRDPQGFGQYF. Here the CDR3 DNA reads TGTGCCAGCAGGGACCCACAGGGTTTCGGGCAGTACTTC.

This clone turned up a few times. The chain recombines TRBV3-1 (or the pseudogene TRBV3-2) with TRBJ2-7; 10 bases align to TRBD2. The CDR3 contains 18 residues. V was clipped by 0 bases and J by 4 bases; unmatched bases: 12. CDR1 LGHDT and CDR2 YNNKEL come from the germline V gene (reference sequence). CDR3 residues: CASSQDPLSSGGRYEQYF. CDR3 sequence (DNA): TGTGCCAGCAGCCAAGATCCTCTATCTAGCGGGGGACGATACGAGCAGTACTTC.

The rearrangement links TRBV18 to TRBJ2-3; either TRBD1 or TRBD2 may supply D (5 bases each). There are 16 residues in the CDR3. V was pared by 3 bases and J by 0 bases, with 13 bases between. From germline, CDR1 is KGHSH and CDR2 LQKENI. The CDR3 sequence: CASSPPGTSSTDTQYF. CDR3 nucleotide sequence: TGTGCCAGCTCACCTCCAGGGACCTCTAGCACAGATACGCAGTATTTT.

By sample fraction, this clone is medium-sized. The rearrangement uses TRBV2 and TRBJ2-7, with 15 bases lining up with TRBD2. Per germline, CDR1 SNHLY and CDR2 FYNNEI. The CDR3 is 15 residues long. The V and J ends lost 4 bases and 7 bases, in that order; junction bases with no gene match: 5. The chain's CDR3 is CASSGGLAGGQEQYF. In DNA, the CDR3 is TGTGCCAGCAGTGGTGGACTAGCGGGGGGGCAGGAGCAGTACTTC.

This clone occurred many times. The genes are TRBV5-3 and TRBJ2-7, with a possible D match to TRBD2 (6 bases). TRBV5-3 carries the ORF label, with uncertain function. The CDR3 sequence is 13 residues long. V lost 1 base and J 4 bases, leaving 9 bases between the germline ends. CDR3 DNA sequence: TGTGCCAGAAGCTTGATCGGGGGATACGAGCAGTACTTC. It encodes CARSLIGGYEQYF.

This chain links TRBV2 with TRBJ1-2; 10 nucleotides align to TRBD1. Germline V gene sequence: CDR1 SNHLY, CDR2 FYNNEI. V was clipped by 7 bases and J by 8 bases; unmatched bases: 25. The CDR3 covers 19 residues. The DNA for the CDR3 is TGTGCCAGCACCGGCCGACGGAGGATGACAGGGGGCGACGGCGAGGGCTACACCTTC. Encoded protein: CASTGRRRMTGGDGEGYTF.

The genes are TRBV7-3 and TRBJ2-5; D is uncertain. Germline V gene lookup returns CDR1 SGHTA and CDR2 FQGTGA. This CDR3 contains 13 residues. V gave up 4 bases and J gave up 3 bases, with 9 bases separating them. CDR3 sequence: CASSSSKEETQYF. In DNA, the CDR3 is TGTGCCAGCAGCTCTAGTAAGGAAGAGACCCAGTACTTC.

The V and J genes are TRBV19 and TRBJ1-6, with a possible D match to TRBD1 (6 bases). In germline, CDR1 is LNHDA, CDR2 SQIVND (reference sequence). The V gene lost 0 bases and the J gene lost 7 bases, with 13 bases spanning the gap. The CDR3 loop spans 16 amino acids. The CDR3 sequence is CASSIDPQGRNSPLHF. Written as DNA, the CDR3 is TGTGCCAGTAGTATAGACCCGCAGGGGCGGAATTCACCCCTCCACTTT.

The chain couples TRBV4-1 to TRBJ2-7; D is tentatively TRBD1 or TRBD2 (5 bases each). Germline assignment: CDR1 MGHRA and CDR2 YSYEKL. With 4 bases removed from V and 4 bases from J, the gap between germline ends came to 11 bases. The CDR3 contains 13 residues. The CDR3, as DNA: TGCGCCAGCAGCCGGGACCGCCGGTACGAGCAGTACTTC. It yields the protein CASSRDRRYEQYF.

This clone was counted a few times. V is TRBV5-6 and J is TRBJ2-5, with 12 nucleotides matching TRBD2. This CDR3 region has 17 residues. The V and J ends lost 1 base and 2 bases, in that order; junction bases with no gene match: 6. Germline CDR1 reads SGHDT; CDR2 reads YYEEEE. The CDR3 sequence is CASSLLAGGPLQETQYF. For the CDR3, the DNA is TGTGCCAGCAGCTTGCTAGCGGGAGGGCCCCTACAAGAGACCCAGTACTTC. Complete variable domain (other parts from reference TRBV5-6 and TRBJ2-5): DAGVTQSPTHLIKTRGQQVTLRCSPKSGHDTVSWYQQALGQGPQFIFQYYEEEERQRGNFPDRFSGHQFPNYSSELNVNALLLGDSALYLCASSLLAGGPLQETQYFGPGTRLLVL.

A few counts support this clone. This sequence joins TRBV7-9 and TRBJ2-1; TRBD2 might be the D (6 bases). The V and J ends lost 4 bases and 14 bases respectively, with 15 bases between them. The CDR3 contains 12 residues. The germline CDR1 and CDR2 sequences are SEHNR and FQNEAQ (reference sequence). The CDR3 spells CASSYSQGGEFF. CDR3 nucleotides: TGTGCCAGCAGCTACAGCCAGGGAGGCGAGTTCTTC.

By its share, this clone is medium-sized. This rearrangement joins TRBV2 to TRBJ2-3; 13 positions agree with TRBD2. Looked up from germline, CDR1 is SNHLY and CDR2 is FYNNEI. CDR3 length equals 14 residues. V lost 5 bases, J lost 4 bases, and 0 bases stayed unmatched. The CDR3 is CASSTSGGADTQYF. CDR3 nucleotide sequence: TGTGCCAGCAGTACTAGCGGGGGGGCAGATACGCAGTATTTT.

V gene TRBV6-4 combines with J gene TRBJ2-7; 7 bases are a match to TRBD1. The germline V gene has CDR1 MRHNA and CDR2 SNTAGT. J gave up 6 bases and V 7 bases, and 9 bases lay outside the gene matches. The CDR3 loop spans 13 amino acids. CDR3 bases: TGTGCCAGCATCTCGACAGGGAACGGCGAGCAGTACTTC. It encodes CASISTGNGEQYF.

The J gene is TRBJ1-1, the V gene TRBV5-1, with no clear D. The CDR3 covers 13 residues. With 2 bases removed from V and 2 bases from J, the gap between germline ends came to 7 bases. Germline V gives CDR1 SGHRS, CDR2 YFSETQ. CDR3 amino acids: CASSLAGNTEAFF. For the CDR3, the DNA is TGCGCCAGCAGCTTAGCGGGTAACACTGAAGCTTTCTTT.

The rearrangement uses TRBV18 and TRBJ2-5, with TRBD2 identical over 9 bases. The germline CDR1 and CDR2 sequences are KGHSH and LQKENI. J was trimmed by 5 bases and V by 4 bases; bases with no gene match: 11. This CDR3 region has 16 residues. DNA of the CDR3: TGTGCCAGCTCACGAAGCGCGGGGGGGGTCTTCGAGACCCAGTACTTC. Translation: CASSRSAGGVFETQYF.

This clone was recorded once. The chain carries TRBV5-8 and TRBJ1-5; 8 bases are shared with TRBD1. There are 16 residues in the CDR3. Germline V gene sequence: CDR1 SGHTS, CDR2 YDEGEE. V dropped 2 bases and J dropped 2; count of bases not matched to a gene: 6. For the CDR3, the DNA is TGTGCCAGCAGCTTTGACAGGGGCGAACGCAATCAGCCCCAGCATTTT. Protein product: CASSFDRGERNQPQHF.

This clone was observed once. One junction end disagrees with the germline gene, perhaps due to a read error. The J gene is TRBJ2-3, the V gene TRBV7-7, with TRBD2 matching 7 bases. The CDR3 has 15 residues. Germline V gives CDR1 SSHAT, CDR2 FNYEAQ (reference sequence). In DNA, the CDR3 is TGTGCTAGCAGGCTAGCGGAGCCTAGCACAGATACGCAGTATTTT. Translated, it gives CASRLAEPSTDTQYF.

In its sample, this clone is medium-sized. V gene TRBV27 combines with J gene TRBJ2-2; possibly TRBD2 for D (6 bases). The CDR3 extends over 17 amino acids. V lost 3 bases, J lost 1 base, and 15 bases lay in between. Looked up from germline, CDR1 is MNHEY and CDR2 is SMNVEV (reference sequence). For the CDR3, the DNA is TGTGCCAGCAGTTTGTGGAGTAGCGGATTGAACACCGGGGAGCTGTTTTTT. It specifies CASSLWSSGLNTGELFF.